Following are 13 T cell receptor beta chains from one sample sequenced in a study of shared clonotypes between healthy human individuals. The method was immunoSEQ multiplex PCR; TCRdb's version includes in-frame clones alone and lacks a portion of them. The table shows about 2.4 million clones, with approximately 90% occurring only once. Sequencing was performed on naive CD4+ T cells sorted from blood. The subset: CD45RA+ positively selected. Source of these receptors: a man aged 18 to 30 in good health.

This chain connects TRBV7-2 to TRBJ1-5; no definite D call. This CDR3 has 15 amino acids. V was pared by 1 base and J by 7 bases, with 14 bases between. The germline V gene encodes CDR1 SGHTA and CDR2 FQGNSA. The CDR3, as DNA: TGTGCCAGCAGCTTAGGTCCCTTTGGAAGCCAGCCCCAGCATTTT. Its protein product is CASSLGPFGSQPQHF.

Regarding this clone: At the DNA level, this CDR3 is encoded by other sequences in the same sample as well. V usage is TRBV5-1 and J usage is TRBJ2-3, with 13 bases aligning to TRBD2. The CDR3 is 16 amino acids. J was trimmed by 4 bases and V by 0 bases; bases with no gene match: 2. Germline V gene lookup returns CDR1 SGHRS and CDR2 YFSETQ. The CDR3 DNA sequence: TGCGCCAGCAGCTTGGCTACTAGCGGGGGGGCAGATACGCAGTATTTT. It is translated as CASSLATSGGADTQYF.

The V and J genes are TRBV6-6 and TRBJ1-2; D unresolved. The germline gives CDR1 MNHNY, CDR2 SVGAGI (reference sequence). V was clipped by 6 bases and J by 1 base, with 9 bases between them. The CDR3 runs 13 residues. The CDR3 bases are TGTGCCAGCAGGCCCAATGATAACTATGGCTACACCTTC. This sequence encodes CASRPNDNYGYTF.

The V call is TRBV1, the J call TRBJ2-7; the D call TRBD2 from the table was never checked on the DNA. TRBV1 is a known pseudogene. This CDR3 is built from 15 residues. The CDR3 spells CTSVPPSGASYEQYF. The CDR3 nucleotides read TGCACCAGCGTCCCGCCTAGCGGAGCTTCCTACGAGCAGTACTTC.

This chain joins TRBV11-3 and TRBJ2-3; TRBD2 matches 8 bases. Germline values: CDR1 SGHNT, CDR2 YENEEA. Trimming cost V 4 bases and J 2 bases; bases outside gene matches: 8. The CDR3 consists of 16 residues. CDR3 residues: CASSSCGGLNTDTQYF. The CDR3 DNA reads TGTGCCAGCAGCTCTTGCGGGGGGCTTAACACAGATACGCAGTATTTT.

V usage is TRBV5-4 and J usage is TRBJ2-5; D uncertain. This CDR3 comprises 13 residues. Trimming pared 4 bases from V and 0 bases from J, leaving 7 bases between. Germline V gene data show CDR1 as SGHNT and CDR2 as YYREEE (reference sequence). The DNA of the CDR3 is TGTGCCAGCAGCCCCGACTACCAAGAGACCCAGTACTTC. This codes for CASSPDYQETQYF. Combining the CDR3 with reference TRBV5-4 and TRBJ2-5 gives the whole variable domain ETGVTQSPTHLIKTRGQQVTLRCSSQSGHNTVSWYQQALGQGPQFIFQYYREEENGRGNFPPRFSGLQFPNYSSELNVNALELDDSALYLCASSPDYQETQYFGPGTRLLVL.

Here the CDR3 DNA reads TGTGCCAGCAGCCCACTGGAAAGCACAGATACGCAGTATTTT. Protein: CASSPLESTDTQYF. This chain uses TRBV5-6 with TRBJ2-3; D unresolved. Germline-derived CDR1 and CDR2 are SGHDT and YYEEEE. The germline V and J ends were trimmed by 4 bases and 0 bases, with 9 bases remaining between them. The CDR3 covers 14 residues.

The CDR3 region has the DNA TGCGCCAGCAGCTTGAATGGGGCGCCAAATCAGCCCCAGCATTTT. It codes for CASSLNGAPNQPQHF. The chain recombines TRBV5-1 with TRBJ1-5; possible D gene TRBD1, 5 bases. Trimming pared 1 base from V and 4 bases from J, leaving 12 bases between. The CDR3 extends over 15 amino acids. CDR1 is SGHRS and CDR2 is YFSETQ in the germline V gene.

The chain has TRBV18 and TRBJ2-7, with D tentatively TRBD2 (6 bases). Germline V CDR1 and CDR2: KGHSH, LQKENI. This CDR3 is built from 16 residues. Trimming took 3 bases from V and 2 from J, leaving 17 bases between them. CDR3 nucleotides: TGTGCCAGCTCACCGAGTTTCGGCCTAGCGACCTACGAGCAGTACTTC. This sequence encodes CASSPSFGLATYEQYF. The full variable domain, in which reference TRBV18 and TRBJ2-7 provide the parts outside the CDR3, is NAGVMQNPRHLVRRRGQEARLRCSPMKGHSHVYWYRQLPEEGLKFMVYLQKENIIDESGMPKERFSAEFPKEGPSILRIQQVVRGDSAAYFCASSPSFGLATYEQYFGPGTRLTVT.

This clone has a single count. This sequence joins TRBV10-3 and TRBJ2-6, with 8 bases aligning to TRBD2. The length of the CDR3 is 18 residues. Germline V gene data show CDR1 as ENHRY and CDR2 as SYGVKD. After removal of 3 bases from V and 0 bases from J, the junction contained 7 bases not matched to a gene. This CDR3 is CAISESRAGASGANVLTF. CDR3 in DNA: TGTGCCATCAGTGAAAGTCGAGCGGGAGCCTCTGGGGCCAACGTCCTGACTTTC.

A single count supports this clone. The V and J genes are TRBV5-1 and TRBJ2-7; weak D call: TRBD2 (5 bases). The germline gives CDR1 SGHRS, CDR2 YFSETQ. This CDR3 is 15 amino acids long. V dropped 4 bases and J dropped 0 bases, with 14 bases sitting between them. This chain's CDR3 is CASSPRGLSSYEQYF. CDR3 nucleotide sequence: TGCGCCAGCAGCCCTCGAGGGCTGAGCTCCTACGAGCAGTACTTC.

This clone has a single count. V gene TRBV19 combines with J gene TRBJ1-1; 8 nucleotides match TRBD1. In germline, CDR1 is LNHDA, CDR2 SQIVND (reference sequence). V gave up 3 bases and J gave up 5 bases; unmatched junction bases: 14. There are 17 residues in the CDR3. This chain's CDR3 is CASSIFLQDRVTTEAFF. CDR3 coding DNA: TGTGCCAGTAGTATTTTTCTCCAGGACAGGGTTACAACTGAAGCTTTCTTT.

In this sample, this clone turned up once. A read error may account for a junction end that differs from germline. The chain uses TRBV7-7 and TRBJ2-3; 11 bases map to TRBD2. CDR1 is SSHAT, CDR2 FNYEAQ, per germline (reference sequence). There are 15 residues in the CDR3. CDR3 coding DNA: TGTGCTAGCAGCTCGGCTAGCGGGGGGTCAGATACGCAGTATTTT. Residues: CASSSASGGSDTQYF.